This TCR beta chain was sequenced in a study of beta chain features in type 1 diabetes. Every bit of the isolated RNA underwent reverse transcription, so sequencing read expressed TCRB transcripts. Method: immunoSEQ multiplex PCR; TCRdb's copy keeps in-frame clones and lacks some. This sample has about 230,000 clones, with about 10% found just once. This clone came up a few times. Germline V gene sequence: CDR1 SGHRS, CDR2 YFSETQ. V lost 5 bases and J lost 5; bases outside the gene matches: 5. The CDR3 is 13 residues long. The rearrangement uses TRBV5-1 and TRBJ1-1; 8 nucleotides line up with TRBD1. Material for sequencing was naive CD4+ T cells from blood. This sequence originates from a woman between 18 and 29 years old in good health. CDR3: CASRGTGGTEAFF. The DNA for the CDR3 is TGCGCCAGCAGAGGGACAGGAGGGACTGAAGCTTTCTTT.